Below are 3 T cell receptor beta chains sequenced from a single sample in a study of blood T cell repertoires in COVID-19. Sequencing was performed with immunoSEQ multiplex PCR; in TCRdb, only in-frame clones are kept and a portion is missing. The sample carries roughly 32,000 clones, over 85% recorded once. Input material: peripheral blood. All receptors come from a male donor with active COVID-19.

The chain has TRBV6-2 or TRBV6-3 and TRBJ2-7, with 9 bases identical to TRBD1. The germline gives CDR1 MNHEY, CDR2 SVGEGT. With V trimmed by 0 bases and J by 10 bases, 10 bases remained unmatched. The CDR3 extends over 15 amino acids. Here the CDR3 DNA reads TGTGCCAGCAGTTACTCAGGGACAGGGACTCTCGACCAGTACTTC. Residues: CASSYSGTGTLDQYF.

The chain employs TRBV7-8 and TRBJ2-3; D might be TRBD1 (6 bases). V lost 4 bases, J lost 2 bases, and 16 bases lay in between. The germline V gene has CDR1 SGHVS and CDR2 FQNEAQ. The length of the CDR3 is 16 residues. CDR3 nucleotide sequence: TGTGCCAGCAGCTGGCGCCGGGACACCTACACAGATACGCAGTATTTT. This encodes CASSWRRDTYTDTQYF.

The rearrangement links TRBV5-3 to TRBJ1-5; unclear D gene. TRBV5-3 is assigned to the ORF class and has an uncertain function. The ends were cut back, 6 bases at V and 1 base at J, with 11 bases in the middle. The CDR3 contains 14 residues. Here the CDR3 reads CARKRGLSNQPQHF. The CDR3 coding sequence is TGTGCCAGAAAACGAGGTCTCAGCAATCAGCCCCAGCATTTT.